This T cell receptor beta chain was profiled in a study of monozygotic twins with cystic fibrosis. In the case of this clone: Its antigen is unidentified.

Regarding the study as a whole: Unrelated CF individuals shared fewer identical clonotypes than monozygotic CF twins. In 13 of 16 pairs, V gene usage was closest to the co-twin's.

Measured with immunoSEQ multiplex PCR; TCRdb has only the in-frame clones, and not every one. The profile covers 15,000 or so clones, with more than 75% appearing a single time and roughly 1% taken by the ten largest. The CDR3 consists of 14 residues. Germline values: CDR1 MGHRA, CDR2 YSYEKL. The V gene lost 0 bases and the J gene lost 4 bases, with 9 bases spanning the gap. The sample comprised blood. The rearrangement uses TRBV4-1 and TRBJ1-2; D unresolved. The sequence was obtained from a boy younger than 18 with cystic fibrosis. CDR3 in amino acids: CASSQEGLSYGYTF. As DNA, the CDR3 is TGCGCCAGCAGCCAAGAGGGTTTAAGCTATGGCTACACCTTC.